This TCR beta chain was sequenced in a study of blood T cell repertoires in COVID-19. Libraries were prepared by immunoSEQ multiplex PCR; TCRdb keeps only in-frame clonotypes and omits some of them. The profile shows roughly 250,000 clones, nearly 90% of them singletons. V was clipped by 0 bases and J by 2 bases, with 10 bases between them. Germline V lookup: CDR1 MNHNY, CDR2 SVGAGI (reference sequence). The CDR3 covers 16 residues. Material for sequencing was peripheral blood. The V and J genes are TRBV6-6 and TRBJ2-2, with a possible D match to TRBD2 (6 bases). The TCR sequence derives from a woman in her thirties with acute or convalescent COVID-19. CDR3 sequence: CASSYSIGGNTGELFF. The CDR3 DNA sequence: TGTGCCAGCAGTTACTCGATCGGGGGTAACACCGGGGAGCTGTTTTTT.